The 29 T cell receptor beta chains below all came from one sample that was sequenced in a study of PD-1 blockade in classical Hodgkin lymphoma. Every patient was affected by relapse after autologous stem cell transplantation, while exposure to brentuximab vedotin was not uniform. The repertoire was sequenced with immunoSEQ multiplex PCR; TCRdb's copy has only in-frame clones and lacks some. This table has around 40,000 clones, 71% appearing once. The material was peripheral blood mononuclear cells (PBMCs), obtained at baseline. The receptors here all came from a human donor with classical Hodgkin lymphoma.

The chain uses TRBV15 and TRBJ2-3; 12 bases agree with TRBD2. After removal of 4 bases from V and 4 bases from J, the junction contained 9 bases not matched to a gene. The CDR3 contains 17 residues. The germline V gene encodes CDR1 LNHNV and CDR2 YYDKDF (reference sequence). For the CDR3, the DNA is TGTGCCACCAGCAAAGAAGTAAGACTAGCGGGAGCAGATACGCAGTATTTT. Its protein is CATSKEVRLAGADTQYF.

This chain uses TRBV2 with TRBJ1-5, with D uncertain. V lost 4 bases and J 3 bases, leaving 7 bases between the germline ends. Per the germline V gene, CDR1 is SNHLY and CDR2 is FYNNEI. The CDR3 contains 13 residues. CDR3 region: CASSVGPNQPQHF. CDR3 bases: TGTGCCAGCAGTGTAGGACCCAATCAGCCCCAGCATTTT.

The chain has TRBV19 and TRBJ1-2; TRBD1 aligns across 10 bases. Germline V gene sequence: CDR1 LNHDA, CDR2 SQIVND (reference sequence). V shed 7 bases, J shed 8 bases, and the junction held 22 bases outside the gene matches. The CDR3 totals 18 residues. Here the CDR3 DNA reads TGTGCCAGTACCGCGACCGGGACAGGGGAGTACGTACAGGACGGCTACACCTTC. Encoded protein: CASTATGTGEYVQDGYTF.

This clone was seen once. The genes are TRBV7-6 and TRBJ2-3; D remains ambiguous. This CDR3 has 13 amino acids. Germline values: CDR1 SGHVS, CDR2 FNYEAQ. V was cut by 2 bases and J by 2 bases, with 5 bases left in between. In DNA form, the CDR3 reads TGTGCCAGCAGCTTATCGATCACAGATACGCAGTATTTT. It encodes CASSLSITDTQYF.

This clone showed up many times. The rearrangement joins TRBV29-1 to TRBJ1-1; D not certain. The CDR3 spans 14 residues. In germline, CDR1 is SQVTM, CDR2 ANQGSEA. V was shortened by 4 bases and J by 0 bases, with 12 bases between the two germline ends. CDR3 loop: CSVGPADLNTEAFF. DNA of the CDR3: TGCAGCGTTGGGCCAGCCGACTTGAACACTGAAGCTTTCTTT.

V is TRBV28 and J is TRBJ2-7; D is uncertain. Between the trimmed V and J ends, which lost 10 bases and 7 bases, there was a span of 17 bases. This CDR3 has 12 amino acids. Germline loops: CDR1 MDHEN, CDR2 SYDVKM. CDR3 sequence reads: CATMGYIREQYF. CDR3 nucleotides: TGTGCCACCATGGGATATATCCGGGAGCAGTACTTC.

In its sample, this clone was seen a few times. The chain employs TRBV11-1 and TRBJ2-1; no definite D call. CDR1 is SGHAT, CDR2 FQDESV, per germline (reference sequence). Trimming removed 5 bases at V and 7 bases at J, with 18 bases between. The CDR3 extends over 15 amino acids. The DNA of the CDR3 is TGTGCCAGCAGCATACTCCCTGGGCAAGTTAATGAGCAGTTCTTC. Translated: CASSILPGQVNEQFF. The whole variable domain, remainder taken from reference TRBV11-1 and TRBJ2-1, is EAEVAQSPRYKITEKSQAVAFWCDPISGHATLYWYRQILGQGPELLVQFQDESVVDDSQLPKDRFSAERLKGVDSTLKIQPAELGDSAMYLCASSILPGQVNEQFFGPGTRLTVL.

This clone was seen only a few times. The CDR3 region has the DNA TGTGCCAGCAGTTACTCTAGACTAGCGTTCGACAATGAGCAGTTCTTC. Its translation is CASSYSRLAFDNEQFF. V usage is TRBV6-6 and J usage is TRBJ2-1; TRBD2 matches at 8 bases. The J segment lost 5 bases and the V segment lost 0 bases, leaving 6 bases of the junction unmatched. CDR1 and CDR2 from the germline V gene are MNHNY and SVGAGI (reference sequence). This CDR3 is 16 amino acids long.

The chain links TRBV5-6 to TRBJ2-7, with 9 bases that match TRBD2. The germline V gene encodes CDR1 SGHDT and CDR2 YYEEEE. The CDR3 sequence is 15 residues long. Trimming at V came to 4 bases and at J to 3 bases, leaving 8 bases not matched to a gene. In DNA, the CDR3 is TGTGCCAGCAGCCCTGGACTAGCGTCAGGCTACGAGCAGTACTTC. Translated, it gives CASSPGLASGYEQYF.

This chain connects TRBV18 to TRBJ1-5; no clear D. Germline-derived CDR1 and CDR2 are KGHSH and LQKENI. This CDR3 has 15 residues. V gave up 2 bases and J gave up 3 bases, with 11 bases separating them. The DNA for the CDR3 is TGTGCCAGCTCACCAGCCACCGGTCTCAATCAGCCCCAGCATTTT. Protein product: CASSPATGLNQPQHF.

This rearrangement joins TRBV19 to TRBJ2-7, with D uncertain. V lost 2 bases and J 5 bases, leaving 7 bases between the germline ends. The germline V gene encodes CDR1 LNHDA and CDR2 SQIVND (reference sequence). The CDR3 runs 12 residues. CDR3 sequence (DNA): TGTGCCAGTAGTATATCTAGGAACGAGCAGTACTTC. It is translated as CASSISRNEQYF.

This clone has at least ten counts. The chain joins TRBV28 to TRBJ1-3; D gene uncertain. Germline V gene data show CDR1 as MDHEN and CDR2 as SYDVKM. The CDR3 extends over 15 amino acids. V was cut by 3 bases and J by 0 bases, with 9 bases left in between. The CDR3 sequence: CASSFPLHSGNTIYF. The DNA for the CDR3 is TGTGCCAGCAGTTTCCCCCTCCACTCTGGAAACACCATATATTTT.

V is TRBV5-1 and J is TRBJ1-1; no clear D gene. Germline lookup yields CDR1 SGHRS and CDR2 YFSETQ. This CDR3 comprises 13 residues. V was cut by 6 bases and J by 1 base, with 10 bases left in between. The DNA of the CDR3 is TGCGCCAGCAACGAATGGGGGAACACTGAAGCTTTCTTT. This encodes CASNEWGNTEAFF.

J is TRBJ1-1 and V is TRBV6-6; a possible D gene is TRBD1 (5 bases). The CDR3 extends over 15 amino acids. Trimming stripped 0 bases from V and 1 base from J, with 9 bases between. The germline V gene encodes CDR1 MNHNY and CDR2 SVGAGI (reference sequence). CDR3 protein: CASSYSVDRNTEAFF. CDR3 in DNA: TGTGCCAGCAGTTACTCGGTTGACAGGAACACTGAAGCTTTCTTT.

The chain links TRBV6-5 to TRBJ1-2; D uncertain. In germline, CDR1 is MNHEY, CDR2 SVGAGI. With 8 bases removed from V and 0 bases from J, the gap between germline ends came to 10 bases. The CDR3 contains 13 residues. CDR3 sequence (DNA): TGTGCCAGCTATAAACAGTCTAACTATGGCTACACCTTC. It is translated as CASYKQSNYGYTF.

Here the CDR3 reads CASSHRRTTGELFF. The CDR3 DNA is TGTGCCAGCAGCCACAGAAGAACCACCGGGGAGCTGTTTTTT. The chain is built from TRBV7-2 and TRBJ2-2, with D unclear. CDR1 SGHTA and CDR2 FQGNSA come from the germline V gene. Trimming cost V 5 bases and J 4 bases, with 11 bases left between them. This CDR3 contains 14 residues.

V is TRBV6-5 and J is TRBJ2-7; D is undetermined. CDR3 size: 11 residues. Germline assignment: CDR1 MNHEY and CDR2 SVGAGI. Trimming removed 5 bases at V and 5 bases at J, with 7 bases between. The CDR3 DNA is TGTGCCAGCAGTGGCCTGAACGAGCAGTACTTC. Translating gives CASSGLNEQYF.

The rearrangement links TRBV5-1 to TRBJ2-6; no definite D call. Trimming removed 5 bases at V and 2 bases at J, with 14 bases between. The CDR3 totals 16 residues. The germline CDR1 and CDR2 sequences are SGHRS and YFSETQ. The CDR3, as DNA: TGCGCCAGCAGAAGGGAACAGTTGACTGGGGCCAACGTCCTGACTTTC. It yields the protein CASRREQLTGANVLTF.

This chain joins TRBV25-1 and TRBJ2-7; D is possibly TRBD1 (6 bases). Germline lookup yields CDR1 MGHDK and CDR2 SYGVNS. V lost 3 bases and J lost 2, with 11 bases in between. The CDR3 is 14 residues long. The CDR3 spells CASSDVDRTYEQYF. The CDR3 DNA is TGTGCCAGCAGTGATGTAGACAGGACCTACGAGCAGTACTTC.

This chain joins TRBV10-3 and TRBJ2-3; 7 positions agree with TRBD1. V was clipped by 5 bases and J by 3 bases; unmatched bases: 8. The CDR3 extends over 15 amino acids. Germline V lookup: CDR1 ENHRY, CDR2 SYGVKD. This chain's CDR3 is CAISPGGVRTDTQYF. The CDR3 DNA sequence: TGTGCCATCAGTCCAGGGGGAGTAAGGACAGATACGCAGTATTTT.

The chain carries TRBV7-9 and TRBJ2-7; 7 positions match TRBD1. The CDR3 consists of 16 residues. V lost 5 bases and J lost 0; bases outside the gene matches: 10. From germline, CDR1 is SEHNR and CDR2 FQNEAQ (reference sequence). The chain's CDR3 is CASSVSTGALSYEQYF. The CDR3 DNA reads TGTGCCAGCAGCGTCAGTACAGGGGCCCTCTCCTACGAGCAGTACTTC.

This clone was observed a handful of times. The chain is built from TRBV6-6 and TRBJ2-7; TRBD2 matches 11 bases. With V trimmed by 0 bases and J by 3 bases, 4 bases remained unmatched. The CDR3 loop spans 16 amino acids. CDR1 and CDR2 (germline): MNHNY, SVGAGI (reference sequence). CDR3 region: CASSYSRLAGNYEQYF. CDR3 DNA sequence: TGTGCCAGCAGTTACTCGCGACTAGCGGGAAACTACGAGCAGTACTTC.

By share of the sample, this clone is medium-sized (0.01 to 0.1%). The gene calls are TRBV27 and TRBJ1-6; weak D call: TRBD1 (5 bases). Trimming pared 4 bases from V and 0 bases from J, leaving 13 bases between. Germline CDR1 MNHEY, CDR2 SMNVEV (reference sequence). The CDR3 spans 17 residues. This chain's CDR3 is CASSSPGGFSYNSPLHF. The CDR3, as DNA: TGTGCCAGCAGTTCCCCTGGGGGATTCTCCTATAATTCACCCCTCCACTTT.

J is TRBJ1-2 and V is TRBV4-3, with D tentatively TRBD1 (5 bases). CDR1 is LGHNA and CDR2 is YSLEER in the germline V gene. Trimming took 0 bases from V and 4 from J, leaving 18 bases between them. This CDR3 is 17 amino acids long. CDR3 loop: CASSQDHVGARGYGYTF. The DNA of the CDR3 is TGCGCCAGCAGCCAAGATCACGTAGGGGCGCGGGGCTATGGCTACACCTTC.

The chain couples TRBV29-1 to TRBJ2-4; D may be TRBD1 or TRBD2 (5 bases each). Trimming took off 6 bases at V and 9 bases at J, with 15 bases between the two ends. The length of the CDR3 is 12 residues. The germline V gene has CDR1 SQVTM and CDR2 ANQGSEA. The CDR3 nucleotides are TGCAGCGTGGGGGACGGGATTGTCATTCAGTACTTC. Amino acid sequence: CSVGDGIVIQYF.

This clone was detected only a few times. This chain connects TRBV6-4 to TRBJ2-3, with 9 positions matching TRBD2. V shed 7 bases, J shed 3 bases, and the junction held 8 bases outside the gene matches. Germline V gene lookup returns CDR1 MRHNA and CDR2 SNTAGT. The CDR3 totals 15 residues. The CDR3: CASTPSSGGTDTQYF. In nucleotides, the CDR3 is TGTGCCAGCACCCCGAGTAGCGGGGGAACAGATACGCAGTATTTT.

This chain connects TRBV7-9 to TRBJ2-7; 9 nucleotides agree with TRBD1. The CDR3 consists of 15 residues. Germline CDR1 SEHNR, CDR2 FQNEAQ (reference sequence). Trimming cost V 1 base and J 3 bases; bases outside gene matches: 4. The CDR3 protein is CASSLETGGVYEQYF. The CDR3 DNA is TGTGCCAGCAGCTTAGAGACAGGGGGGGTCTACGAGCAGTACTTC.

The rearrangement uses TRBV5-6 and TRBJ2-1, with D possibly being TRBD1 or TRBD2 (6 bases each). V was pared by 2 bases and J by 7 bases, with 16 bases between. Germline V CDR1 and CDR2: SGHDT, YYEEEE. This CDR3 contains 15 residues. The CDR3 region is CASSFGGGPWNEQFF. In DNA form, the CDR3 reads TGTGCCAGCAGCTTTGGAGGGGGGCCTTGGAATGAGCAGTTCTTC.

The CDR3 DNA reads as TGTGCCAGTAGTTCGGGGCGATGGGAGCAGTACTTC. Translated: CASSSGRWEQYF. The rearrangement links TRBV19 to TRBJ2-7, with D perhaps being TRBD1 or TRBD2 (5 bases each). V gave up 5 bases and J gave up 7 bases, with 12 bases separating them. The CDR3 contains 12 residues. Per germline, CDR1 LNHDA and CDR2 SQIVND (reference sequence). The entire variable domain, with the rest obtained from reference TRBV19 and TRBJ2-7, is as follows: DGGITQSPKYLFRKEGQNVTLSCEQNLNHDAMYWYRQDPGQGLRLIYYSQIVNDFQKGDIAEGYSVSREKKESFPLTVTSAQKNPTAFYLCASSSGRWEQYFGPGTRLTVT.